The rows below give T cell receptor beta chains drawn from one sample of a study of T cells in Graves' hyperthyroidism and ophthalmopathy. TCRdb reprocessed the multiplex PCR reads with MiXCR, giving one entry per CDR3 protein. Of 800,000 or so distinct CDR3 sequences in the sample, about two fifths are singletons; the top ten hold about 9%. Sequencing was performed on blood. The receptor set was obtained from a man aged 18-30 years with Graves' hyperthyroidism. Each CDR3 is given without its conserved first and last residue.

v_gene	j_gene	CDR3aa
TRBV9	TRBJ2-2	ASSQGLARNTGELF
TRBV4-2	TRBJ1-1	ASSLDNIGGTEAF
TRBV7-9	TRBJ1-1	ASSLFGTGEAF
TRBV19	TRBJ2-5	ASSALGTSGSWTQY
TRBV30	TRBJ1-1	ASSAGQGEAF
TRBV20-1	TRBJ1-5	SAPTGTGNQPQH
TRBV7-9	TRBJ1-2	ASSALAGNGYT
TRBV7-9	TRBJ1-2	ASSLSYGGNGYT
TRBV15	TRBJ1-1	ATSRGRGGRVSVNTEAF
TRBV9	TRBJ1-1	ASSQSGKTEAF
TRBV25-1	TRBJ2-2	ASSVEGLAGLTGELF
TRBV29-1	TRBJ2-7	SVEDPRDTSYEQY
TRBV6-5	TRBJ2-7	ATGTREGDRYEQY
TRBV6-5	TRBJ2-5	ASGASGLVEETQY
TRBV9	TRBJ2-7	ARGGRGYYEQY
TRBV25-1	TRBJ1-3	ASSSYGGAQSGNTIY
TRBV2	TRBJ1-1	ASSDTTSMNTEAF
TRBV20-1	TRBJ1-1	SAGNTGQGNTEAF
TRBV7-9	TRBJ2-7	ASSLGALAGEEQY
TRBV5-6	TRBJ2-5	ASSFGTEMETQY
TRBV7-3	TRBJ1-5	ASRPGQANQPQH
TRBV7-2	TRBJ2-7	ASSLSRGGTYEQY
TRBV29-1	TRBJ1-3	RDRNSGNTIY
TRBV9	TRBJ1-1	ASSPEGRQMNTEAF
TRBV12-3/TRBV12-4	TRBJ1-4	ASSLAAGWDEKLF
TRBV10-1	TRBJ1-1	ATSVGASEAF
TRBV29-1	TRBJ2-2	SVEDGRAPGELF
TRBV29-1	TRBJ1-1	SGGTDEAF
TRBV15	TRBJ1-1	ATSRSRGQAEAF
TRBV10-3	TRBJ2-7	ASRTGVAYEQY
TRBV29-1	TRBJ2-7	SADEGGHEYEQY
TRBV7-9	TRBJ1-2	ASSSYGYYGYT
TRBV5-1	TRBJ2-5	ASSLTGGPGETQY
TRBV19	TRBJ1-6	ASSARTGNSPLH
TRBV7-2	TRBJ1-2	ASSFSTDGGYT